This T cell receptor (beta chain) was recorded in a study of shared clonotypes between healthy human individuals. Findings and limits, study-wide: Clonotypes which were not shared had lower generation probabilities than clonotypes that all four donors shared. The small donor group covered limited genetic and exposure diversity. Of the naive CD4 clonotypes, about 5.4% were shared across a handful of donors. Sampling involved blood alone; tissue repertoires likely differ.

To note about this clone: The antigen remains unidentified.

TCRdb's copy holds only in-frame clones and misses some; the assay was immunoSEQ multiplex PCR. This table holds under 2.5 million clones, approximately 90% found once. The length of the CDR3 is 15 residues. V was clipped by 0 bases and J by 6 bases, with 15 bases between them. Germline V gene lookup returns CDR1 SQVTM and CDR2 ANQGSEA. The sequencing input was naive CD4+ T cells from PBMCs. The subset: CD45RA+ positively selected. The gene calls are TRBV29-1 and TRBJ2-1; D remains unclear. This receptor was obtained from a man in his late teens or twenties in good health. Some clones in this sample may be carry-over from other donors' samples. The CDR3 here is CSVEERTGLRNEQFF. CDR3 bases: TGCAGCGTTGAAGAAAGAACTGGGCTTCGCAATGAGCAGTTCTTC.